The T cell receptor (beta chain) under discussion was sequenced for a study of CD8+CD57+ T cells in acquired aplastic anemia. Across the study: Sorted CD4+ and CD8+ cells yielded about 3.1 ug of DNA on average.

Genomic DNA served as template for TCR beta VDJ and CDR3 profiling. TCRdb used MiXCR to reprocess the reads, holding one entry per CDR3 protein. The sample lists about 150,000 distinct CDR3 sequences, roughly 49% seen once, with 10% to 15% in the top ten. Flow cytometry had shown expanded CD8+CD57+ cells in the patients chosen for sequencing. V dropped 3 bases and J dropped 3 bases, with 13 bases sitting between them. This CDR3 comprises 15 residues. In germline, CDR1 is LNHDA, CDR2 SQIVND (reference sequence). This clonotype was counted ten times or more. Sequencing used sorted CD4+, CD8+, or CD8+CD57+ T cells (not recorded which) from PBMCs. This chain links TRBV19 with TRBJ2-3; no firm D call. This sequence originates from a human donor with aplastic anemia. CDR3 sequence: CASSIGPASTDTQYF. The CDR3 nucleotides read TGTGCCAGTAGTATTGGCCCAGCCAGTACAGATACGCAGTATTTT. Combining the CDR3 with reference TRBV19 and TRBJ2-3 gives the whole variable domain DGGITQSPKYLFRKEGQNVTLSCEQNLNHDAMYWYRQDPGQGLRLIYYSQIVNDFQKGDIAEGYSVSREKKESFPLTVTSAQKNPTAFYLCASSIGPASTDTQYFGPGTRLTVL.